This T cell receptor (beta chain) was retrieved from a study of blood T cell repertoires in COVID-19. As for the study in general: PBMCs, B-cell-depleted T cells, or T cells were the source of the cDNA or gDNA that made up the material.

Libraries were prepared by immunoSEQ multiplex PCR; TCRdb keeps only in-frame clonotypes and omits some of them. The sample includes fewer than 250,000 clones, around 84% seen only once; the top ten take roughly a tenth. Seattle's cohort entered during active infection and was followed longitudinally. The CDR3 contains 13 residues. Trimming pared 6 bases from V and 4 bases from J, leaving 12 bases between. This sequence originates from a woman aged 80 or over with COVID-19, enrolled during active disease. The specimen was peripheral blood. This chain connects TRBV12-3 or TRBV12-4 to TRBJ1-2; possible D gene TRBD1, 6 bases. CDR3 coding DNA: TGTGCCAGCAGCACCCCACAGGGCTATGGCTACACCTTC. This encodes CASSTPQGYGYTF.